The 23 T cell receptor beta chains in this list originate from one sample, sequenced in a study of T cells expressing NK-cell markers. Following a re-call of the 5' RACE reads, TCRdb has one entry per CDR3 protein and lacks DNA. The sample holds a few hundred thousand distinct CDR3 sequences. Sequences were obtained from blood T cells: a sorted CD56 or NKG2C T cell subset, CD4+ or CD8+ T cells, or bulk PBMC T cells (not recorded which). These receptors were taken from a man aged 18-30 years in good health.

This sequence joins TRBV29-1 and TRBJ2-1; TCRdb names TRBD2, which stays unverified in the absence of DNA. The CDR3 covers 14 residues. The germline gives CDR1 SQVTM, CDR2 ANQGSEA. This chain's CDR3 is CSVGGTSRGDEQFF.

The V gene is TRBV20-1, the J gene TRBJ1-6; the D gene TCRdb calls, TRBD1, cannot be checked with no DNA. This CDR3 region has 16 residues. Per germline, CDR1 DFQATT and CDR2 SNEGSKA (reference sequence). The CDR3 reads CSASPLVTGLGSPLHF.

The chain couples TRBV20-1 to TRBJ2-1; TCRdb lists TRBD1, though no DNA is available to test this call. Germline V lookup: CDR1 DFQATT, CDR2 SNEGSKA (reference sequence). This CDR3 comprises 15 residues. CDR3 protein: CSAWGLHGTYNEQFF.

V is TRBV6-5 and J is TRBJ2-5; TCRdb names TRBD2, which stays unverified in the absence of DNA. This CDR3 is 14 amino acids long. The germline CDR1 and CDR2 sequences are MNHEY and SVGAGI. CDR3 protein: CASSYLGRAETQYF.

The chain joins TRBV29-1 to TRBJ2-1; checking the TCRdb D call of TRBD1 is not possible without DNA. The germline V gene has CDR1 SQVTM and CDR2 ANQGSEA. The CDR3 has 11 residues. The CDR3 here is CSARTGNEQFF.

The chain joins TRBV4-2 to TRBJ2-2; the D call of TRBD2 rests on TCRdb alone, since no DNA is present to check it. The CDR3 contains 19 residues. Germline assignment: CDR1 LGHNA and CDR2 YNFKEQ. CDR3: CASSQVRTWGTKLSGELFF.

V usage is TRBV11-2 and J usage is TRBJ2-1. CDR3 size: 11 residues. Per germline, CDR1 SGHAT and CDR2 FQNNGV. This CDR3 is CASSFANEQFF.

CDR3 loop: CASSLEGPNQPQHF. J is TRBJ1-5 and V is TRBV12-3 or TRBV12-4. This CDR3 spans 14 amino acids.

The V call is TRBV5-6, the J call TRBJ2-7; TCRdb outputs TRBD2, but without DNA this stays unchecked. Germline values: CDR1 SGHDT, CDR2 YYEEEE. The CDR3 length is 16 residues. The CDR3 loop is CASSLRVSLRDYEQYF.

The genes are TRBV6-5 and TRBJ2-1; TCRdb's D call, TRBD2, is unchecked because there is no DNA. Germline CDR1 MNHEY, CDR2 SVGAGI. CDR3 length: 14 residues. CDR3 amino acids: CASSSASGNNEQFF.

The gene calls are TRBV7-2 and TRBJ2-5; with no DNA, the TCRdb D assignment of TRBD1 cannot be verified. Germline CDR1 and CDR2: SGHTA and FQGNSA. The CDR3 is 15 amino acids. The CDR3 spells CASSPRRGDRETQYF.

J is TRBJ2-1 and V is TRBV5-1; no DNA is available, so the TRBD1 call from TCRdb remains unchecked. Germline V gene lookup returns CDR1 SGHRS and CDR2 YFSETQ. CDR3 length: 13 residues. The CDR3 reads CASRNRQGDEQFF.

The chain carries TRBV20-1 and TRBJ1-5; TCRdb names TRBD1, which stays unverified in the absence of DNA. The V gene's germline CDR1 is DFQATT and CDR2 SNEGSKA (reference sequence). The CDR3 has 15 residues. CDR3: CSARVSGTGNWPQHF.

This chain uses TRBV6-5 with TRBJ1-2; TCRdb returns TRBD1, unconfirmable since there is no DNA. The CDR3 has 13 residues. The germline V gene has CDR1 MNHEY and CDR2 SVGAGI. The CDR3 is CASRGTGAYGYTF.

V and J are TRBV12-3 or TRBV12-4 and TRBJ1-4. The CDR3 consists of 16 residues. The chain's CDR3 is CASRSTRVATNEKLFF.

This chain links TRBV20-1 with TRBJ2-5. The CDR3 is 11 amino acids. Germline V gene data show CDR1 as DFQATT and CDR2 as SNEGSKA (reference sequence). This CDR3 reads CSASFGETQYF.

The rearrangement joins TRBV29-1 to TRBJ2-5; TCRdb reports TRBD1, a call that lacks DNA to check it against. Germline V gives CDR1 SQVTM, CDR2 ANQGSEA. The CDR3 runs to 12 residues. The CDR3: CSLKTGQETQYF.

The chain has TRBV6-2 or TRBV6-3 and TRBJ2-1; TCRdb's D call, TRBD2, is unchecked because there is no DNA. Germline V lookup: CDR1 MNHEY, CDR2 SVGEGT. This CDR3 contains 13 residues. The CDR3: CASSLGQSSEQFF.

V gene TRBV24-1 combines with J gene TRBJ2-1; TCRdb's assignment of TRBD1 cannot be checked, as there is no DNA. Germline CDR1 is KGHDR and CDR2 is SFDVKD. The CDR3 sequence is 16 residues long. CDR3: CATSDFGQGGYNEQFF.

The chain couples TRBV4-2 to TRBJ2-1; TCRdb's D call, TRBD1, is unchecked because there is no DNA. Germline CDR1 is LGHNA and CDR2 is YNFKEQ. The CDR3 consists of 15 residues. The chain's CDR3 is CASSQYRDGYNEQFF.

The chain is built from TRBV7-3 and TRBJ1-2; with no DNA, the TCRdb D assignment of TRBD1 cannot be verified. CDR1 SGHTA and CDR2 FQGTGA come from the germline V gene. This CDR3 is 14 amino acids long. CDR3 sequence: CASSLTPEGGGYTF.

This chain joins TRBV5-1 and TRBJ1-5; TCRdb outputs TRBD1, but without DNA this stays unchecked. Per the germline V gene, CDR1 is SGHRS and CDR2 is YFSETQ. The CDR3 consists of 14 residues. CDR3: CASSLEGVSQPQHF.

This chain joins TRBV6-1 and TRBJ2-7; TCRdb names TRBD1, which stays unverified in the absence of DNA. The CDR3 has 14 residues. The germline CDR1 and CDR2 sequences are MNHNS and SASEGT. CDR3 region: CASNNPGRFNEQYF.